The clone carrying this T cell receptor (beta chain) was seen ten or more times. Primers: 60 Vbeta forward and 13 Jbeta reverse. Sequencing was performed with immunoSEQ multiplex PCR; in TCRdb, only in-frame clones are kept and a portion is missing. Of 60,000 to 70,000 clones detected, 65% to 70% appear once; the ten largest clones hold roughly 9.8%. The data belong to a study of cytomegalovirus exposure and HLA in healthy donors. The CDR3 has 16 residues. Germline V gene lookup returns CDR1 ENHRY and CDR2 SYGVKD. Unmatched junction bases numbered 9, after V lost 3 bases and J lost 4 bases. The TCR originated in a woman aged 30 to 39 in good health and CMV-seronegative. Input material: PBMCs. The J gene is TRBJ2-7, the V gene TRBV10-3; 10 bases line up with TRBD1. The CDR3 coding sequence is TGTGCCATCAGTGACGCGGACAGGGGGGCTAAGTACGAGCAGTACTTC. Encoded protein: CAISDADRGAKYEQYF.